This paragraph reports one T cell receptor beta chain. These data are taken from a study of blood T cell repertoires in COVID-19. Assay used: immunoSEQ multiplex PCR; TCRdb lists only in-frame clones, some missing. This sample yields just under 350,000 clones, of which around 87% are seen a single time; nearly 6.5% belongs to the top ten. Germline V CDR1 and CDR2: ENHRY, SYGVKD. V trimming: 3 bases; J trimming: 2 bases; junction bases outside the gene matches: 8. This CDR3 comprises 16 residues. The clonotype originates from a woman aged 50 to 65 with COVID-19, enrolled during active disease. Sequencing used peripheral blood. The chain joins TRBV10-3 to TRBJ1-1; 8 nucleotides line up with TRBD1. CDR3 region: CAISDVIGQGNTEAFF. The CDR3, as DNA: TGTGCCATCAGTGATGTGATCGGACAGGGTAACACTGAAGCTTTCTTT.